A single TCR beta chain is shown here with its context. These data belong to a study of shared clonotypes between healthy human individuals. The CDR3 extends over 18 amino acids. The ends lost 4 bases at V and 3 bases at J; junction bases unmatched: 8. The V gene's germline CDR1 is LGHNA and CDR2 YNFKEQ. Sequencing used immunoSEQ multiplex PCR; TCRdb keeps in-frame clones, though not all of them. The data show about 490,000 clones, around 73% seen once. The sequence derives from a woman aged 40 to 50 in good health. Some clones in this sample may be carry-over from other donors' samples. Sequenced: PBMCs. The genes are TRBV4-2 and TRBJ2-5, with 16 bases matching TRBD2. In nucleotides, the CDR3 is TGTGCCAGCAGCCGCGGGACTAGCGGGAGGGGGGGGAAAGAGACCCAGTACTTC. Protein: CASSRGTSGRGGKETQYF.